Presented here are 3 T cell receptor beta chains from one specimen sequenced in a study of shared clonotypes between healthy human individuals. Clones were read by immunoSEQ multiplex PCR, and TCRdb kept only the in-frame ones, dropping some. The sample has just over 2,000,000 clones, 85% to 95% seen once; the top ten hold 0.1% to 0.15%. The sequencing sample was made of naive CD4+ T cells sorted from blood. As for subset: CD45RA+ positively selected. Source of these receptors: a man younger than 30 in good health.

The chain joins TRBV10-3 to TRBJ2-7; perhaps TRBD2 as D (5 bases). The germline V and J ends were trimmed by 5 bases and 5 bases, with 13 bases remaining between them. Germline CDR1 and CDR2: ENHRY and SYGVKD. The CDR3 loop spans 13 amino acids. CDR3 sequence: CAISRTEAHEQYF. In DNA, the CDR3 is TGTGCCATCAGTCGGACGGAGGCCCACGAGCAGTACTTC.

J is TRBJ2-3 and V is TRBV5-8; tentative D call: TRBD1 (5 bases). V was cut by 5 bases and J by 2 bases, with 21 bases left in between. Germline-derived CDR1 and CDR2 are SGHTS and YDEGEE. The CDR3 has 17 amino acids. The CDR3 region is CASSSGMAGLNTDTQYF. CDR3 nucleotide sequence: TGTGCCAGCAGTTCTGGAATGGCAGGGTTAAACACAGATACGCAGTATTTT.

The chain combines TRBV11-2 with TRBJ1-5, with D uncertain. Germline CDR1 and CDR2: SGHAT and FQNNGV. CDR3 length equals 15 residues. Trimming shortened V by 0 bases and J by 6 bases, and 12 bases separated the two germline ends. CDR3 sequence (DNA): TGTGCCAGCAGCTTAGACCAGGCCCTCGGTCAGCCCCAGCATTTT. This translates into CASSLDQALGQPQHF.